This paragraph reports one TCR beta chain. Germline CDR1 MNHEY, CDR2 SMNVEV (reference sequence). This CDR3 is built from 15 residues. V dropped 7 bases and J dropped 6 bases, with 22 bases sitting between them. These data belong to a study of control samples from healthy donors and cancer patients. Repertoires were generated with immunoSEQ multiplex PCR, while TCRdb's copy carries only in-frame clones and drops some. This table has fewer than 45,000 clones, around 90% appearing once. The V and J genes are TRBV27 and TRBJ2-7; possible D gene TRBD2, 6 bases. Sequences were obtained from PBMCs. This sequence was found in a woman aged 40 to 50 with head and neck cancer. CDR3 loop: CASTLKGLSGSEQYF. Written as DNA, the CDR3 is TGTGCCAGCACCCTAAAGGGACTTTCTGGGAGCGAGCAGTACTTC.